This T cell receptor beta chain was recovered during a study of T cells in Graves' hyperthyroidism and ophthalmopathy. Trimming cost V 3 bases and J 3 bases, with 12 bases left between them. Germline V gene lookup returns CDR1 SGDLS and CDR2 YYNGEE. CDR3 length: 14 residues. Amplified TCR beta CDR3 regions came from RNA transcripts. A set of HTBI primers served as the primers for a first-round RT-PCR of the TCR CDR3. TCRdb re-analysed the multiplex PCR reads in MiXCR, keeping a single row per CDR3 protein. Among 500,000 to 800,000 distinct CDR3 sequences listed, 45% were seen once. Notes on the study in general: Researchers found most expanded thyroid clonotypes above 0.001 in blood as well.

Turning to this clonotype: The antigen is not known.

Source material: peripheral blood or thyroid tissue (not recorded which). This chain connects TRBV9 to TRBJ1-2; the D gene is possibly TRBD1 (5 bases). This clonotype was obtained from an adult man with Graves' disease, either hyperthyroidism or ophthalmopathy (not recorded which). Written as DNA, the CDR3 is TGTGCCAGCAGCGAGTCCAGGGAATACTATGGCTACACCTTC. Translation: CASSESREYYGYTF.